The 5 T cell receptor beta chains below come from one sample, sequenced in a study of post-analysis software for immune sequencing data. Findings and caveats of the study: Four to six TRBV segments, including TRBV5-6, TRBV5-1 and TRBV20-1, were more frequent in patients than controls.

The antigens for these receptors are not known. Prepared TCR beta cDNA libraries contained unique molecular identifiers. MiXCR, applied by TCRdb to the PCR reads, yields one record per CDR3 protein. In the table there are roughly 540,000 distinct CDR3 sequences, roughly 34% of which are singletons. The sequencing input was blood. The receptors shown here come from a girl aged 2 to 17 with multiple sclerosis.

V is TRBV13 and J is TRBJ2-7, with D perhaps matching TRBD1 (6 bases). The CDR3 loop spans 14 amino acids. V shed 4 bases and J shed 5 bases, with 15 bases lying between them. Germline V gives CDR1 PRHDT, CDR2 FYEKMQ (reference sequence). The CDR3 DNA sequence: TGTGCCAGCAGCTCATACAGGGAGATGGACGAGCAGTACTTC. It translates to CASSSYREMDEQYF. The full variable domain, rest sourced from reference TRBV13 and TRBJ2-7, is AAGVIQSPRHLIKEKRETATLKCYPIPRHDTVYWYQQGPGQDPQFLISFYEKMQSDKGSIPDRFSAQQFSDYHSELNMSSLELGDSALYFCASSSYREMDEQYFGPGTRLTVT.

V and J are TRBV9 and TRBJ1-5; D possibly corresponds to TRBD1 (5 bases). This CDR3 comprises 15 residues. Germline loops: CDR1 SGDLS, CDR2 YYNGEE. V lost 0 bases, J lost 6 bases, and 13 bases lay in between. CDR3 sequence: CASSVGVLGGQPQHF. The CDR3, as DNA: TGTGCCAGCAGCGTAGGTGTCCTGGGGGGTCAGCCCCAGCATTTT.

J is TRBJ1-1 and V is TRBV5-1; 7 positions agree with TRBD1. Germline V lookup: CDR1 SGHRS, CDR2 YFSETQ. The J segment lost 5 bases and the V segment lost 6 bases, leaving 19 bases of the junction unmatched. CDR3 length: 17 residues. DNA of the CDR3: TGCGCCAGCACGGGCGGGGAGGGGGCGCCCCTAGGGACTGAAGCTTTCTTT. It is translated as CASTGGEGAPLGTEAFF.

This clonotype was found once. The chain combines TRBV5-6 with TRBJ1-5; D gene unclear. Trimming shortened V by 2 bases and J by 7 bases, and 22 bases separated the two germline ends. The CDR3 extends over 17 amino acids. Germline CDR1 SGHDT, CDR2 YYEEEE. The CDR3 loop reads CASSLKPSGRVEQPQHF. DNA for the CDR3: TGTGCCAGCAGCTTAAAGCCCAGTGGGAGGGTAGAGCAGCCCCAGCATTTT.

V gene TRBV2 combines with J gene TRBJ2-3; a possible D gene is TRBD1 (5 bases). From germline, CDR1 is SNHLY and CDR2 FYNNEI. The CDR3 covers 15 residues. Deletions cut 4 bases from V and 0 bases from J, with 11 bases between. CDR3 sequence: CASSVRAASTDTQYF. CDR3 in DNA: TGTGCCAGCAGTGTCAGGGCCGCTAGCACAGATACGCAGTATTTT.